This entry is about one TCR beta chain. What it recognizes is unknown. The CDR3 sequence is 14 residues long. Germline lookup yields CDR1 SGHTS and CDR2 YDEGEE. The V end was cut by 0 bases, the J end by 3 bases, with 7 bases between. The source of the sample is a study of T cell responses to AZD1222 COVID-19 vaccine. The table came from immunoSEQ multiplex PCR; TCRdb's copy has only in-frame clones and leaves some out. The data contain more than 150,000 clones, roughly 92% of them singletons. Study findings and constraints: Baseline seropositivity characterized only six AZD1222 recipients. The donor group comprised mostly white British people and more females; the analysis possibly underestimated clonal diversity. Vaccine-related CD4 TCRs covered spike, predominating at 160-218 and 743-854. A reported finding is that nearly half of spike-specific TCRs target unmutated variant regions.

This TCR was sampled from an adult who received the AZD1222 COVID-19 vaccine. Sequencing was performed on peripheral blood, taken 28 days after the second AZD1222 dose. The chain is built from TRBV5-8 and TRBJ1-5; D is undetermined. The CDR3 nucleotides are TGTGCCAGCAGCTTGGGACTATCCAATCAGCCCCAGCATTTT. It codes for CASSLGLSNQPQHF.